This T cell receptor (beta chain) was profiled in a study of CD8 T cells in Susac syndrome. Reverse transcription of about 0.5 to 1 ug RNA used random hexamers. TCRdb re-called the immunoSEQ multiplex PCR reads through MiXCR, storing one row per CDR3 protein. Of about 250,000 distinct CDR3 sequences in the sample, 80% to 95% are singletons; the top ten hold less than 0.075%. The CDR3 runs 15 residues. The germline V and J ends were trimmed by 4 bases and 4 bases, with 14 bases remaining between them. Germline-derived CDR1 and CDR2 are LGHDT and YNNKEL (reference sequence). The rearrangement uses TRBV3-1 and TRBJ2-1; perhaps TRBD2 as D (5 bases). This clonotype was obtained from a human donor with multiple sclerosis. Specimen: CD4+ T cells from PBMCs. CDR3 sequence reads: CASSPLRVSYNEQFF. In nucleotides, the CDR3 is TGTGCCAGCAGCCCATTGAGGGTTTCGTACAATGAGCAGTTCTTC.